The 21 T cell receptor beta chains listed next were all sequenced from one sample in a study of T cell repertoires in cytomegalovirus infection. Via MiXCR, TCRdb re-called the reads, giving one row per CDR3 protein. The sample lists tens of thousands of distinct CDR3 sequences; 3% to 4% were seen once. Input material: PBMCs. These receptor sequences come from a human donor in good health (CMV status not recorded). Some clones in this sample may be carry-over from other donors' samples.

This clonotype has ten or more counts. This chain connects TRBV28 to TRBJ1-2; D is possibly TRBD1 (6 bases). Trimming removed 3 bases from V and 7 bases from J, with 12 bases in between. The CDR3 consists of 13 residues. CDR1 is MDHEN and CDR2 is SYDVKM in the germline V gene. CDR3 in DNA: TGTGCCAGCAGTTTCCCGACAGGTCGTGGCTACACCTTC. The encoded protein is CASSFPTGRGYTF.

This clonotype was seen at least ten times. The genes are TRBV11-2 and TRBJ1-4; maybe TRBD1 (5 bases). Germline CDR1 and CDR2: SGHAT and FQNNGV. V was clipped by 2 bases and J by 7 bases, with 14 bases between them. This CDR3 is 15 amino acids long. The CDR3 region is CASSLSGGTIEKLFF. In nucleotides, the CDR3 is TGTGCCAGCAGCTTATCGGGCGGGACGATTGAAAAACTGTTTTTT.

This clonotype was observed many times. This rearrangement joins TRBV7-2 to TRBJ1-2, with D perhaps TRBD1 (5 bases). The CDR3 covers 14 residues. The germline V gene has CDR1 SGHTA and CDR2 FQGNSA. V shed 3 bases and J shed 3 bases, with 11 bases lying between them. DNA for the CDR3: TGTGCCAGCAGCTTTCCGGGGGGGGACTATGGCTACACCTTC. Translating it yields CASSFPGGDYGYTF.

Many counts were recorded for this clonotype. The rearrangement uses TRBV7-2 and TRBJ1-3; tentative D call: TRBD1 (5 bases). Germline CDR1 SGHTA, CDR2 FQGNSA. V gave up 4 bases and J gave up 8 bases, with 12 bases separating them. This CDR3 comprises 13 residues. The DNA of the CDR3 is TGTGCCAGCAGCTCCAGGGCGACGGACACCATATATTTT. This gives the protein CASSSRATDTIYF.

This clonotype was found many times. The genes are TRBV7-2 and TRBJ1-2, with 7 bases lining up with TRBD1. The junction had 17 bases not matched to a gene; V was cut back by 7 bases and J by 3 bases. From germline, CDR1 is SGHTA and CDR2 FQGNSA. CDR3 length: 17 amino acids. For the CDR3, the DNA is TGTGCCAGCAACGACCGGTGGGGACAGACTTCCCACTATGGCTACACCTTC. It codes for CASNDRWGQTSHYGYTF.

This clonotype was seen repeatedly, ten times or more. This sequence joins TRBV7-2 and TRBJ2-7; a possible D gene is TRBD2 (5 bases). Trimming cost V 4 bases and J 6 bases, with 13 bases left between them. In germline, CDR1 is SGHTA, CDR2 FQGNSA. The CDR3 is made up of 13 amino acids. The CDR3 protein is CASSSNRGSEQYF. CDR3 nucleotides: TGTGCCAGCAGCTCTAATCGAGGGTCCGAGCAGTACTTC.

This clonotype was counted at least ten times. At one of its ends the junction is not consistent with the germline gene, which may arise from a read error. The chain uses TRBV20-1 and TRBJ2-5; 8 bases match TRBD1. The germline V gene encodes CDR1 DFQATT and CDR2 SNEGSKA (reference sequence). The CDR3 is 13 amino acids. The CDR3 bases are TGCAGTGCCCCGGACAGGGCCCAAGGGACCCAGTACTTC. This gives the protein CSAPDRAQGTQYF.

This clonotype was seen at least ten times. This chain links TRBV28 with TRBJ2-3; weak D call: TRBD1 (5 bases). The CDR3 contains 15 residues. Between the trimmed V and J ends, which lost 7 bases and 4 bases, there was a span of 18 bases. Germline loops: CDR1 MDHEN, CDR2 SYDVKM. The CDR3 region is CASIRIGRVSDTQYF. The CDR3, as DNA: TGTGCCAGCATTCGGATAGGCAGGGTGTCAGATACGCAGTATTTT.

This clonotype was found many times. The chain joins TRBV7-2 to TRBJ2-2; D remains unclear. This CDR3 is built from 14 residues. V lost 3 bases and J 6 bases, leaving 11 bases between the germline ends. Germline-derived CDR1 and CDR2 are SGHTA and FQGNSA. In nucleotides, the CDR3 is TGTGCCAGCAGCTTTTTGCCCCCCCCCGGGGAGCTGTTTTTT. It is translated as CASSFLPPPGELFF.

The table lists this clonotype with many counts. This chain connects TRBV12-3 or TRBV12-4 to TRBJ1-6; possible D gene TRBD1, 5 bases. Trimming removed 3 bases from V and 10 bases from J, with 13 bases in between. The CDR3 runs to 14 residues. CDR3 DNA: TGTGCCAGCAGTTTCTGGGGGTCTCAATCACCCCTCCACTTT. It is translated as CASSFWGSQSPLHF.

In its sample, this clonotype was seen many times. The V call is TRBV7-2, the J call TRBJ1-4; D possibly corresponds to TRBD1 (5 bases). Germline values: CDR1 SGHTA, CDR2 FQGNSA. This CDR3 has 17 amino acids. Between the trimmed V and J ends, which lost 0 bases and 8 bases, there was a span of 19 bases. CDR3 in DNA: TGTGCCAGCAGCTTAGCCAGGGACCGTCCTTCCCGGGAAAAACTGTTTTTT. It yields the protein CASSLARDRPSREKLFF.

This clonotype was seen many times. This sequence joins TRBV7-2 and TRBJ2-3; D may be TRBD1 (5 bases). CDR1 is SGHTA, CDR2 FQGNSA, per germline. The CDR3 runs 14 residues. V shed 0 bases and J shed 9 bases, with 13 bases lying between them. The CDR3 reads CASSLAPLAGTQYF. CDR3 bases: TGTGCCAGCAGCTTAGCCCCCCTTGCAGGGACGCAGTATTTT.

This clonotype came up many times. The chain uses TRBV28 and TRBJ2-7; the D is unclear. The V end was cut by 4 bases, the J end by 7 bases, with 14 bases between. The germline CDR1 and CDR2 sequences are MDHEN and SYDVKM. The CDR3 covers 13 residues. The CDR3 nucleotides are TGTGCCAGCAGTTCACCCCAGCTCGGGGAGCAGTACTTC. Its protein is CASSSPQLGEQYF. Full variable domain (outside the CDR3, taken from reference TRBV28 and TRBJ2-7): DVKVTQSSRYLVKRTGEKVFLECVQDMDHENMFWYRQDPGLGLRLIYFSYDVKMKEKGDIPEGYSVSREKKERFSLILESASTNQTSMYLCASSSPQLGEQYFGPGTRLTVT.

This clonotype was found many times. The CDR3 coding sequence is TGTGCCAGCACCCCCGGGACTAGCGGGTACCAAGAGACCCAGTACTTC. It encodes CASTPGTSGYQETQYF. The chain has TRBV28 and TRBJ2-5, with TRBD2 matching 12 bases. J gave up 0 bases and V 7 bases, and 6 bases lay outside the gene matches. Germline V gene data show CDR1 as MDHEN and CDR2 as SYDVKM. The CDR3 runs to 16 residues.

This clonotype appeared many times. The junction differs from germline at one of its ends, possibly a read error. The V and J genes are TRBV14 and TRBJ2-1, with TRBD2 identical over 10 bases. CDR1 SGHDN and CDR2 FVKESK come from the germline V gene. The CDR3 spans 12 residues. The CDR3 nucleotides read TGTGCCAGCAGCCAGACTAGCGGGTCCCTTCACTTC. It codes for CASSQTSGSLHF.

The table lists this clonotype with many counts. This rearrangement joins TRBV10-3 to TRBJ2-2; 9 bases are a match to TRBD1. The CDR3 covers 14 residues. The germline CDR1 and CDR2 sequences are ENHRY and SYGVKD. With V trimmed by 7 bases and J by 5 bases, 5 bases remained unmatched. CDR3 DNA: TGTGCCATCAACCCGACAGGGGGAACCGGGGAGCTGTTTTTT. Translating it yields CAINPTGGTGELFF.

Only a few counts were recorded for this clonotype. The V call is TRBV5-1, the J call TRBJ2-5, with D perhaps matching TRBD2 (6 bases). CDR1 is SGHRS and CDR2 is YFSETQ in the germline V gene. CDR3 length equals 14 residues. V lost 1 base, J lost 1 base, and 8 bases lay in between. The CDR3 here is CASSLKAGQETQYF. For the CDR3, the DNA is TGCGCCAGCAGCTTGAAAGCGGGCCAAGAGACCCAGTACTTC.

This clonotype was counted many times. The J gene is TRBJ1-1, the V gene TRBV29-1; D is unresolved. CDR1 SQVTM and CDR2 ANQGSEA come from the germline V gene. V was clipped by 6 bases and J by 3 bases, with 14 bases between them. The CDR3 covers 13 residues. CDR3 protein: CSVRMSGYTEAFF. CDR3 in DNA: TGCAGCGTACGAATGTCGGGCTACACTGAAGCTTTCTTT. Full variable domain (rest looked up from reference TRBV29-1 and TRBJ1-1): SAVISQKPSRDICQRGTSLTIQCQVDSQVTMMFWYRQQPGQSLTLIATANQGSEATYESGFVIDKFPISRPNLTFSTLTVSNMSPEDSSIYLCSVRMSGYTEAFFGQGTRLTVV.

This clonotype was picked up many times. The rearrangement joins TRBV7-2 to TRBJ2-7; TRBD2 might be the D (6 bases). The CDR3 is made up of 13 amino acids. Per germline, CDR1 SGHTA and CDR2 FQGNSA. V lost 5 bases and J lost 7, with 15 bases in between. The CDR3 spells CASSLVRGGEQYF. For the CDR3, the DNA is TGTGCCAGCAGCCTAGTGCGGGGCGGAGAGCAGTACTTC.

This clonotype was seen ten or more times. This sequence joins TRBV7-8 and TRBJ2-1, with D unresolved. CDR1 is SGHVS and CDR2 is FQNEAQ in the germline V gene. Deletions cut 3 bases from V and 8 bases from J, with 11 bases between. The CDR3 is 13 residues long. CDR3 in amino acids: CASSFLQAHEQFF. The CDR3 coding sequence is TGTGCCAGCAGCTTCCTCCAGGCCCATGAGCAGTTCTTC. Together with reference TRBV7-8 and TRBJ2-1, the CDR3 gives the full variable domain: GAGVSQSPRYKVAKRGQDVALRCDPISGHVSLFWYQQALGQGPEFLTYFQNEAQLDKSGLPSDRFFAERPEGSVSTLKIQRTQQEDSAVYLCASSFLQAHEQFFGPGTRLTVL.

This clonotype occurred many times. The V gene is TRBV7-2, the J gene TRBJ2-7; TRBD1 agrees at 9 bases. The CDR3 is made up of 14 amino acids. Trimming took 8 bases from V and 6 from J; bases not matched to a gene: 11. Germline values: CDR1 SGHTA, CDR2 FQGNSA. Here the CDR3 reads CASAQSGQGSEQYF. CDR3 coding DNA: TGTGCCAGCGCCCAGTCGGGACAGGGTTCCGAGCAGTACTTC.